The 19 T cell receptor beta chains below come from one sample, sequenced in a study of identical twins. A single record per CDR3 protein comes from TCRdb applying MiXCR to the 5' RACE reads. Of fewer than 900,000 distinct CDR3 sequences listed, over 20% were seen once; the top ten hold roughly 4.3%. The same sample was also studied in work on T cells expressing NK-cell markers.

Input material: PBMCs. These receptors all stem from a young woman in good health.

This clonotype appeared many times. The chain uses TRBV12-3 or TRBV12-4 and TRBJ2-7, with TRBD2 identical over 7 bases. The CDR3 is made up of 13 amino acids. The junction had 7 bases not matched to a gene; V was cut back by 5 bases and J by 6 bases. CDR3 nucleotide sequence: TGTGCCAGCAGTGCCCGGGACTACGGCGAGCAGTACTTC. This encodes CASSARDYGEQYF.

This clonotype came up a few times. CDR3 amino acids: CASSLLTGSSYNEQFF. CDR3 coding DNA: TGTGCCAGCAGCCTCCTAACAGGGAGCTCCTACAATGAGCAGTTCTTC. The chain has TRBV7-2 and TRBJ2-1; D possibly corresponds to TRBD1 (6 bases). Germline V gene lookup returns CDR1 SGHTA and CDR2 FQGNSA. This CDR3 has 16 residues. V was trimmed by 5 bases and J by 0 bases, leaving 14 bases between them.

CDR3 in DNA: TGCGCCAGCAGCCAAGCGGAAACAGGGTATGGCTACACCTTC. Translating gives CASSQAETGYGYTF. The V and J genes are TRBV4-3 and TRBJ1-2; tentatively, D is TRBD1 (6 bases). Trimming cost V 1 base and J 5 bases, with 11 bases left between them. The CDR3 extends over 14 amino acids. In germline, CDR1 is LGHNA, CDR2 YSLEER.

The V and J genes are TRBV20-1 and TRBJ2-3; 12 bases are a match to TRBD2. V dropped 3 bases and J dropped 6; count of bases not matched to a gene: 10. The V gene's germline CDR1 is DFQATT and CDR2 SNEGSKA (reference sequence). The CDR3 runs to 16 residues. The CDR3 sequence: CSARASTSGRMDTQYF. The DNA for the CDR3 is TGCAGTGCTAGGGCTTCAACTAGCGGGAGGATGGATACGCAGTATTTT.

The CDR3 protein is CASSLGDPGTTDTQYF. In DNA form, the CDR3 reads TGTGCCAGCAGCTTAGGGGATCCAGGAACAACAGATACGCAGTATTTT. This chain connects TRBV7-2 to TRBJ2-3; D unclear. Germline CDR1 reads SGHTA; CDR2 reads FQGNSA. Trimming stripped 1 base from V and 3 bases from J, with 14 bases between. The CDR3 totals 16 residues.

V usage is TRBV27 and J usage is TRBJ2-3; 9 bases line up with TRBD2. The CDR3 consists of 19 residues. J gave up 0 bases and V 1 base, and 11 bases lay outside the gene matches. The germline V gene encodes CDR1 MNHEY and CDR2 SMNVEV (reference sequence). The CDR3 coding sequence is TGTGCCAGCAGTTTATGGGAAGTGCGGGGGGGCTCTAGCACAGATACGCAGTATTTT. This translates into CASSLWEVRGGSSTDTQYF.

The sample holds many counts of this clonotype. The genes are TRBV20-1 and TRBJ2-1; TRBD1 agrees at 7 bases. CDR1 is DFQATT, CDR2 SNEGSKA, per germline (reference sequence). The length of the CDR3 is 12 residues. CDR3 sequence reads: CSKKGTANEQFF. CDR3 in DNA: TGCAGCAAAAAAGGGACAGCCAATGAGCAGTTCTTC.

This clonotype showed up just a few times. DNA for the CDR3: TGTGCCAGCAGCGTAGCTACAAGGATGAACACTGAAGCTTTCTTT. It codes for CASSVATRMNTEAFF. The chain links TRBV9 to TRBJ1-1; D is uncertain. Per the germline V gene, CDR1 is SGDLS and CDR2 is YYNGEE. V shed 0 bases and J shed 0 bases, with 9 bases lying between them. This CDR3 has 15 amino acids. Filled out from reference TRBV9 and TRBJ1-1, the complete variable domain reads DSGVTQTPKHLITATGQRVTLRCSPRSGDLSVYWYQQSLDQGLQFLIQYYNGEERAKGNILERFSAQQFPDLHSELNLSSLELGDSALYFCASSVATRMNTEAFFGQGTRLTVV.

The V call is TRBV5-1, the J call TRBJ2-4, with D perhaps matching TRBD1 or TRBD2 (6 bases each). The CDR3 runs 14 residues. Looked up from germline, CDR1 is SGHRS and CDR2 is YFSETQ. Deletions cut 0 bases from V and 8 bases from J, with 12 bases between. CDR3 amino acids: CASSLAGGRDIQYF. The CDR3 nucleotides read TGCGCCAGCAGCTTGGCCGGGGGCCGGGACATTCAGTACTTC.

This clonotype was detected many times. J is TRBJ1-3 and V is TRBV20-1; D is unresolved. Germline CDR1 is DFQATT and CDR2 is SNEGSKA (reference sequence). Trimming cost V 3 bases and J 2 bases, with 14 bases left between them. The CDR3 has 15 residues. The CDR3 reads CSASPHSRAGNTIYF. For the CDR3, the DNA is TGCAGTGCTAGTCCCCACAGTCGCGCTGGAAACACCATATATTTT.

This clonotype was picked up a small number of times. This chain uses TRBV7-9 with TRBJ2-1; unclear D gene. Germline V lookup: CDR1 SEHNR, CDR2 FQNEAQ (reference sequence). The CDR3 extends over 13 amino acids. Trimming took 2 bases from V and 8 from J, leaving 10 bases between them. The CDR3 DNA reads TGTGCCAGCAGCTTAATGGCTTACGATGAGCAGTTCTTC. Amino acids: CASSLMAYDEQFF.

This chain joins TRBV6-1 and TRBJ2-7, with D perhaps TRBD2 (5 bases). This CDR3 is built from 13 residues. The V end was cut by 9 bases, the J end by 0 bases, with 12 bases between. Germline CDR1 and CDR2: MNHNS and SASEGT. CDR3 DNA sequence: TGTGCCAGTTGGGCAACTAGCTCCTACGAGCAGTACTTC. The encoded protein is CASWATSSYEQYF.

The V and J genes are TRBV4-3 and TRBJ2-1; perhaps TRBD2 as D (6 bases). Trimming removed 4 bases at V and 8 bases at J, with 18 bases between. This CDR3 has 15 residues. CDR1 LGHNA and CDR2 YSLEER come from the germline V gene. The CDR3 DNA reads as TGCGCCAGCAGCCGAGGGTGGGACTCAAGGGATGAGCAGTTCTTC. Its translation: CASSRGWDSRDEQFF.

This clonotype occurred many times. The V and J genes are TRBV29-1 and TRBJ2-3; D is undetermined. V lost 1 base, J lost 4 bases, and 0 bases lay in between. Looked up from germline, CDR1 is SQVTM and CDR2 is ANQGSEA. CDR3 length: 10 amino acids. In DNA form, the CDR3 reads TGCAGCGTTGAAGCAGATACGCAGTATTTT. Translation: CSVEADTQYF.

The chain combines TRBV5-1 with TRBJ2-1, with TRBD2 as a possible D gene (7 bases). Trimming left V 2 bases short and J 0 bases short, with 9 bases between. This CDR3 region has 15 residues. Germline V gene sequence: CDR1 SGHRS, CDR2 YFSETQ. The CDR3 region has the DNA TGCGCCAGCAGCTTTGCGGGGGCCTCCTACAATGAGCAGTTCTTC. The encoded protein is CASSFAGASYNEQFF.

The genes are TRBV7-3 and TRBJ2-5; 11 nucleotides agree with TRBD2. The V gene's germline CDR1 is SGHTA and CDR2 FQGTGA. J was trimmed by 5 bases and V by 5 bases; bases with no gene match: 7. The CDR3 runs to 15 residues. The CDR3: CASSKRLAGMETQYF. CDR3 sequence (DNA): TGTGCCAGCAGCAAAAGACTAGCGGGGATGGAGACCCAGTACTTC. Filled out from reference TRBV7-3 and TRBJ2-5, the complete variable domain reads GAGVSQTPSNKVTEKGKYVELRCDPISGHTALYWYRQSLGQGPEFLIYFQGTGAADDSGLPNDRFFAVRPEGSVSTLKIQRTERGDSAVYLCASSKRLAGMETQYFGPGTRLLVL.

This chain links TRBV7-9 with TRBJ2-7, with D unresolved. Germline CDR1 reads SEHNR; CDR2 reads FQNEAQ (reference sequence). The CDR3 has 11 residues. V lost 10 bases, J lost 4 bases, and 11 bases lay in between. For the CDR3, the DNA is TGTGCCACCACCAGCGATTACGAGCAGTACTTC. As protein: CATTSDYEQYF.

The table lists this clonotype with many counts. The V gene is TRBV5-1, the J gene TRBJ2-2; possible D gene TRBD1, 5 bases. The CDR3 loop spans 15 amino acids. From germline, CDR1 is SGHRS and CDR2 YFSETQ. Deletions cut 4 bases from V and 8 bases from J, with 18 bases between. DNA of the CDR3: TGCGCCAGCAGCCCAGGGCAGGAACCTGATGGGGAGCTGTTTTTT. This translates into CASSPGQEPDGELFF.

This clonotype was counted at least ten times. The genes are TRBV4-3 and TRBJ2-5; D gene unclear. The germline V and J ends were trimmed by 2 bases and 0 bases, with 4 bases remaining between them. Per germline, CDR1 LGHNA and CDR2 YSLEER. This CDR3 contains 13 residues. CDR3 nucleotides: TGCGCCAGCAGCCAACTGTACCAAGAGACCCAGTACTTC. Its translation: CASSQLYQETQYF.